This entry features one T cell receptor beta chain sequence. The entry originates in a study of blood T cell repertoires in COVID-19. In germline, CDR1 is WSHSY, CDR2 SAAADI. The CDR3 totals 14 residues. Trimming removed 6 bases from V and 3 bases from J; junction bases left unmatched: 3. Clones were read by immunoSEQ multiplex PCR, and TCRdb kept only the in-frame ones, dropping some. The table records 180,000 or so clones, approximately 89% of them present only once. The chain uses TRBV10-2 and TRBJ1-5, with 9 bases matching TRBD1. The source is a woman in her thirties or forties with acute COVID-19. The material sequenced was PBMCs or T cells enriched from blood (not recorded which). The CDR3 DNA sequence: TGCGCCAGCAGAGGGACAGGGAACAATCAGCCCCAGCATTTT. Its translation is CASRGTGNNQPQHF.